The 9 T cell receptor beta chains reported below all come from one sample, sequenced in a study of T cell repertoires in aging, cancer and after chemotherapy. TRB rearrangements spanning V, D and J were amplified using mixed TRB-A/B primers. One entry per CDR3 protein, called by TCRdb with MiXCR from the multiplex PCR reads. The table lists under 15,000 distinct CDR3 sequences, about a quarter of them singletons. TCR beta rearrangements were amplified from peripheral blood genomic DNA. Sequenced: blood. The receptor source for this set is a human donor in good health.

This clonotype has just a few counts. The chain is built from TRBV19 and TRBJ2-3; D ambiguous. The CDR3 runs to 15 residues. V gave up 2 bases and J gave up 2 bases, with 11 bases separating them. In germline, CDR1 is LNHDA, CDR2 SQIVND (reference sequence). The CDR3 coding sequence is TGTGCCAGTAGTATATCTGGAGTACCCACAGATACGCAGTATTTT. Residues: CASSISGVPTDTQYF.

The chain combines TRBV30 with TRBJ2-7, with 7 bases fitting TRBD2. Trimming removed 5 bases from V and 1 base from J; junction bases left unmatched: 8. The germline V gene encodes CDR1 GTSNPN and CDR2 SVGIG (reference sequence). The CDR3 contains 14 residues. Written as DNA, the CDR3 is TGTGCCTGGGGGTTTGCGGGGGAGTCCTACGAGCAGTACTTC. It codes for CAWGFAGESYEQYF.

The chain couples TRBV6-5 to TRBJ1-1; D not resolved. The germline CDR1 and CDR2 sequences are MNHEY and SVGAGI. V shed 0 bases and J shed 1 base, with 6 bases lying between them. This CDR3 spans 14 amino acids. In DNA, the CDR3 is TGTGCCAGCAGTTACTCGAAAGGGAACACTGAAGCTTTCTTT. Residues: CASSYSKGNTEAFF.

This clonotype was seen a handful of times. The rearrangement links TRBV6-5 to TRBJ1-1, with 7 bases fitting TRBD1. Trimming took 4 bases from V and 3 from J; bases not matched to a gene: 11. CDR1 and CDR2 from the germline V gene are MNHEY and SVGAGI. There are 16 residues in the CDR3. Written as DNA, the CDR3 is TGTGCCAGCAGTTCACGGGCCCAACAGGGGTACACTGAAGCTTTCTTT. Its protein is CASSSRAQQGYTEAFF.

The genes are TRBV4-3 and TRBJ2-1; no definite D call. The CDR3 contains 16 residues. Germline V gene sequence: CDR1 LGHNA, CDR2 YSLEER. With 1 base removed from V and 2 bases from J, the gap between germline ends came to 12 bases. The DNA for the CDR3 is TGCGCCAGCAGCCAAGCTGTAACCGTACCCTACAATGAGCAGTTCTTC. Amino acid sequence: CASSQAVTVPYNEQFF.

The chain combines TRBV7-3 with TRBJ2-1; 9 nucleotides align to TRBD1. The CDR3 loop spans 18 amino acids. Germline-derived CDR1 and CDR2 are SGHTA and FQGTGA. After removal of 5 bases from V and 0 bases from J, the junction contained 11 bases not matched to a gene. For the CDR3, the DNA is TGTGCCAGCAGCCACCCCCGGACAGGGGAGGCCTCCTACAATGAGCAGTTCTTC. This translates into CASSHPRTGEASYNEQFF. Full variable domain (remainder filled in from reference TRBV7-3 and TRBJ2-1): GAGVSQTPSNKVTEKGKYVELRCDPISGHTALYWYRQSLGQGPEFLIYFQGTGAADDSGLPNDRFFAVRPEGSVSTLKIQRTERGDSAVYLCASSHPRTGEASYNEQFFGPGTRLTVL.

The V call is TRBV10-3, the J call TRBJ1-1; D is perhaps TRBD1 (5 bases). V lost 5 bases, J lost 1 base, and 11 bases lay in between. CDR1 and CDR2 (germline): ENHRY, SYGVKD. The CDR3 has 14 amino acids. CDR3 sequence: CAISPREPNTEAFF. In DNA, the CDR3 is TGTGCCATCAGTCCCAGGGAACCGAACACTGAAGCTTTCTTT.

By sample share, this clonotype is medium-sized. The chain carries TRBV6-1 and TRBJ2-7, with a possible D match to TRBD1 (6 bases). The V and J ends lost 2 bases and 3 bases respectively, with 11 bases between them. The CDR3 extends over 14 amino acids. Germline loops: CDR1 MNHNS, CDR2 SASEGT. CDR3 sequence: CASSEHRANYEQYF. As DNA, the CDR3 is TGTGCCAGCAGTGAACACAGGGCAAACTACGAGCAGTACTTC.

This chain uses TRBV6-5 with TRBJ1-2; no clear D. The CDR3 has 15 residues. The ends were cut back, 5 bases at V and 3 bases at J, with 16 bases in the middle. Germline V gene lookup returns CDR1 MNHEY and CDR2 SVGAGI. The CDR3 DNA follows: TGTGCCAGCAGTGAAGAATTCGTGGGGTACTATGGCTACACCTTC. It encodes CASSEEFVGYYGYTF.